What follows are 25 T cell receptor beta chains derived from one specimen sequenced in a study of tumor-infiltrating lymphocytes in primary liver carcinoma. With a constant-region primer, TCR beta cDNA was made from approximately 450 ng of total RNA. Three nested multiplex PCR rounds, a slightly modified ARM-PCR method, built the TCR beta libraries. The opening two PCR rounds, roughly 11 cycles each, paired TRBV1-TRBV30 forward primers with a C-beta reverse primer. TCRdb re-called the multiplex PCR reads with MiXCR, one entry per CDR3 protein. The profile covers some 180,000 distinct CDR3 sequences, with around 60% appearing a single time and 65% to 80% taken by the ten largest. Extraction also yielded germline DNA, while blood RNA was obtained from unsorted whole blood. Sequenced: peripheral blood. These receptors were obtained from a middle-aged man with primary liver carcinoma and hepatitis B virus infection.

The chain couples TRBV29-1 to TRBJ2-1; D unclear. Germline V lookup: CDR1 SQVTM, CDR2 ANQGSEA. Trimming stripped 1 base from V and 0 bases from J, with 16 bases between. The CDR3 covers 17 residues. The CDR3 region has the DNA TGCAGCGTTGAAGTGCTAAACATGCGTAGCTCCTACAATGAGCAGTTCTTC. Translated, it gives CSVEVLNMRSSYNEQFF.

As regards this clonotype: A much larger clone differs by one base, so this may be a read error. The chain has TRBV10-3 and TRBJ2-5; D is possibly TRBD2 (6 bases). The germline V gene encodes CDR1 ENHRY and CDR2 SYGVKD. This CDR3 spans 14 amino acids. CDR3 DNA: TGTGCCATCAGTGAGTCTAGCGGACAAGAGACCGAGTACTTC. It encodes CAISESSGQETEYF.

In its sample, this clonotype was seen a few times. The J gene is TRBJ2-7, the V gene TRBV6-5; perhaps TRBD2 as D (6 bases). Deletions cut 0 bases from V and 3 bases from J, with 12 bases between. There are 15 residues in the CDR3. The germline V gene has CDR1 MNHEY and CDR2 SVGAGI. CDR3 region: CASSYSSGADYEQYF. The CDR3 coding sequence is TGTGCCAGCAGTTACTCGTCGGGAGCTGACTACGAGCAGTACTTC.

The CDR3 reads CASSIQEGGYEQYF. CDR3 nucleotides: TGTGCCAGCAGCATTCAAGAGGGAGGGTACGAGCAGTACTTC. The chain links TRBV6-5 to TRBJ2-7, with 7 bases aligning to TRBD2. With V trimmed by 6 bases and J by 4 bases, 9 bases remained unmatched. This CDR3 has 14 amino acids. Germline values: CDR1 MNHEY, CDR2 SVGAGI.

J is TRBJ2-1 and V is TRBV20-1, with D perhaps TRBD2 (5 bases). Germline lookup yields CDR1 DFQATT and CDR2 SNEGSKA (reference sequence). The CDR3 spans 15 residues. V lost 0 bases and J lost 3, with 12 bases in between. The CDR3 protein is CSARDGENDYNEQFF. The CDR3 DNA is TGCAGTGCTAGAGATGGGGAGAACGACTACAATGAGCAGTTCTTC.

Remarks on this clonotype: A read error is possible here, since a much larger clone lies one base away. This chain joins TRBV11-2 and TRBJ1-4; 8 positions match TRBD1. Germline-derived CDR1 and CDR2 are SGHAT and FQNNGV. J was trimmed by 8 bases and V by 4 bases; bases with no gene match: 18. This CDR3 comprises 18 residues. The CDR3 here is CASSSIGQGVLYSEKLFF. The CDR3 coding sequence is TGTGCCAGCAGCTCCATCGGACAGGGAGTCCTTTATAGCGAAAAACTGTTTTTT. Full variable domain (rest looked up from reference TRBV11-2 and TRBJ1-4): EAGVAQSPRYKIIEKRQSVAFWCNPISGHATLYWYQQILGQGPKLLIQFQNNGVVDDSQLPKDRFSAERLKGVDSTLKIQPAKLEDSAVYLCASSSIGQGVLYSEKLFFGSGTQLSVL.

There are a few counts of this clonotype. A much larger clonotype is one base distant, so this may be a read error. This chain links TRBV11-2 with TRBJ2-1; D is perhaps TRBD2 (6 bases). V lost 11 bases and J 4 bases, leaving 12 bases between the germline ends. The CDR3 has 12 residues. Germline assignment: CDR1 SGHAT and CDR2 FQNNGV. CDR3 loop: CAVGGVYNEQFF. DNA for the CDR3: TGTGCCGTGGGGGGAGTATACAATGAGCAGTTCTTC. The full variable domain, rest sourced from reference TRBV11-2 and TRBJ2-1, is EAGVAQSPRYKIIEKRQSVAFWCNPISGHATLYWYQQILGQGPKLLIQFQNNGVVDDSQLPKDRFSAERLKGVDSTLKIQPAKLEDSAVYLCAVGGVYNEQFFGPGTRLTVL.

The chain combines TRBV4-1 with TRBJ2-7; D is unclear. Per the germline V gene, CDR1 is MGHRA and CDR2 is YSYEKL. V shed 3 bases and J shed 4 bases, with 10 bases lying between them. The CDR3 is 13 residues long. Here the CDR3 DNA reads TGCGCCAGCAGCCAGGGATTAGAGTACGAGCAGTACTTC. It is translated as CASSQGLEYEQYF.

As to this clonotype: This may stem from a read error, because a much larger clone lies one nucleotide away. The chain has TRBV11-2 and TRBJ2-7, with TRBD1 identical over 9 bases. V trimming: 2 bases; J trimming: 1 base; junction bases outside the gene matches: 12. Per germline, CDR1 SGHAT and CDR2 FQNNGV. The CDR3 has 18 amino acids. The CDR3 DNA is TGTGCCAGCAGCTTAATGGACATGGGGACAGGGTATTCCTACGAGCAGTACTTC. This translates into CASSLMDMGTGYSYEQYF.

The J gene is TRBJ2-4, the V gene TRBV30, with D tentatively TRBD1 (6 bases). With 1 base removed from V and 5 bases from J, the gap between germline ends came to 9 bases. Germline-derived CDR1 and CDR2 are GTSNPN and SVGIG (reference sequence). This CDR3 is 13 amino acids long. DNA for the CDR3: TGTGCCTGGAGTGCTGACAGGCAAAACATTCAGTACTTC. It translates to CAWSADRQNIQYF.

This clonotype was seen a single time. A junction boundary mismatches the germline segment, possibly from a read error. The J gene is TRBJ2-3, the V gene TRBV10-3, with 7 bases fitting TRBD2. The CDR3 runs to 14 residues. Germline V lookup: CDR1 ENHRY, CDR2 SYGVKD. The chain's CDR3 is CAVGGSPSKDTQYF. The CDR3 coding sequence is TGTGCCGTCGGGGGGAGCCCCAGCAAAGATACGCAGTATTTT.

With regard to this clonotype: It may be a read error: a sequence one base away is much more abundant. The rearrangement links TRBV11-1 to TRBJ1-1; D perhaps matches TRBD1 (6 bases). The CDR3 extends over 15 amino acids. Germline V gives CDR1 SGHAT, CDR2 FQDESV (reference sequence). V gave up 6 bases and J gave up 3 bases, with 17 bases separating them. CDR3 loop: CASREGQGYDTEAFF. The CDR3 DNA reads as TGTGCCAGCAGGGAGGGTCAGGGGTACGACACTGAAGCTTTCTTT.

This clonotype was observed many times. The chain joins TRBV11-2 to TRBJ2-1; 9 nucleotides line up with TRBD1. V trimming: 3 bases; J trimming: 3 bases; junction bases outside the gene matches: 3. In germline, CDR1 is SGHAT, CDR2 FQNNGV. The CDR3 contains 15 residues. The CDR3: CASSFVGQGYNEQFF. As DNA, the CDR3 is TGTGCCAGCAGCTTTGTGGGACAGGGCTACAATGAGCAGTTCTTC.

This clonotype was recorded at least ten times. The V gene is TRBV11-2, the J gene TRBJ2-3; the D gene is possibly TRBD2 (7 bases). In germline, CDR1 is SGHAT, CDR2 FQNNGV. V dropped 5 bases and J dropped 1 base, with 16 bases sitting between them. This CDR3 comprises 16 residues. The CDR3 DNA reads as TGTGCCAGCAGCCCGCCGGGGGGCAGGGGCACAGATACGCAGTATTTT. This codes for CASSPPGGRGTDTQYF.

The J gene is TRBJ2-1, the V gene TRBV14; D is perhaps TRBD1 or TRBD2 (6 bases each). Looked up from germline, CDR1 is SGHDN and CDR2 is FVKESK. V lost 4 bases and J 5 bases, leaving 12 bases between the germline ends. The CDR3 is 14 residues long. The CDR3 region is CASSPGGRNNEQFF. The DNA for the CDR3 is TGTGCCAGCAGCCCCGGGGGCAGAAACAATGAGCAGTTCTTC.

V and J are TRBV24-1 and TRBJ2-3; no clear D gene. The CDR3 spans 14 residues. Germline lookup yields CDR1 KGHDR and CDR2 SFDVKD. V shed 3 bases and J shed 6 bases, with 12 bases lying between them. In nucleotides, the CDR3 is TGTGCCACCAGTGATCCCTTCCACGAGGATACGCAGTATTTT. Protein sequence: CATSDPFHEDTQYF.

Points on this clonotype: A clone one base away is much larger, so this may be a read error. This rearrangement joins TRBV11-2 to TRBJ2-7; D not certain. V was pared by 1 base and J by 9 bases, with 16 bases between. CDR3 size: 14 residues. The germline gives CDR1 SGHAT, CDR2 FQNNGV. Here the CDR3 DNA reads TGTGCCAGCAGCTTAGGGGCACTATCGTCAGTGCAGTACTTC. It specifies CASSLGALSSVQYF.

J is TRBJ1-4 and V is TRBV6-2 or TRBV6-3, with D uncertain. Germline V CDR1 and CDR2: MNHEY, SVGEGT. The V end was cut by 6 bases, the J end by 7 bases, with 18 bases between. This CDR3 is 15 amino acids long. CDR3 sequence reads: CASSPYNMDGEKLFF. The CDR3, as DNA: TGTGCCAGCAGCCCCTACAATATGGACGGTGAAAAACTGTTTTTT.

The chain has TRBV6-1 and TRBJ2-1; D is uncertain. The germline V gene has CDR1 MNHNS and CDR2 SASEGT. V dropped 3 bases and J dropped 0 bases, with 9 bases sitting between them. The CDR3 covers 15 residues. This CDR3 reads CASSEGVSSYNEQFF. DNA of the CDR3: TGTGCCAGCAGTGAGGGTGTTAGCTCCTACAATGAGCAGTTCTTC.

This clonotype was observed a single time. The junction shows a germline mismatch at one end, possibly a read error. The genes are TRBV6-6 and TRBJ2-5; a possible D gene is TRBD1 (5 bases). Looked up from germline, CDR1 is MNHNY and CDR2 is SVGAGI (reference sequence). This CDR3 is 13 amino acids long. The CDR3 region has the DNA TGTGCTAGCAGCCCACAGGAGCAAGAGGCCCAGTACTTC. Translating gives CASSPQEQEAQYF.

This clonotype has just a few counts. At one end, the junction sequence differs from germline, possibly due to a read error. The chain combines TRBV5-1 with TRBJ1-1, with D possibly matching TRBD1 (5 bases). The CDR3 sequence is 11 residues long. Germline CDR1 and CDR2: SGHRS and YFSETQ. The CDR3 nucleotides read TGCGCCAGCAGGTTGGGGGCTGAAGCTTTCTTT. Its protein product is CASRLGAEAFF. The full variable domain, in which reference TRBV5-1 and TRBJ1-1 provide the parts outside the CDR3, is KAGVTQTPRYLIKTRGQQVTLSCSPISGHRSVSWYQQTPGQGLQFLFEYFSETQRNKGNFPGRFSGRQFSNSRSEMNVSTLELGDSALYLCASRLGAEAFFGQGTRLTVV.

With regard to this clonotype: A much larger clonotype is one base distant, so this may be a read error. This chain uses TRBV11-3 with TRBJ2-1; 9 bases match TRBD2. Germline values: CDR1 SGHNT, CDR2 YENEEA. The CDR3 has 14 residues. The CDR3 reads CASSGGLAGNGQFF. For the CDR3, the DNA is TGTGCCAGCAGCGGGGGACTAGCAGGCAATGGGCAGTTCTTC.

In DNA, the CDR3 is TGTGCCACCAGTGATTCTAGCGGGGACTACAATGAGCAGTTCTTC. It specifies CATSDSSGDYNEQFF. The genes are TRBV24-1 and TRBJ2-1; TRBD2 agrees at 9 bases. Germline loops: CDR1 KGHDR, CDR2 SFDVKD. The CDR3 is made up of 15 amino acids. The J segment lost 3 bases and the V segment lost 2 bases, leaving 1 base of the junction unmatched.

Remarks on this clonotype: Since no conserved phenylalanine or tryptophan closes the CDR3, a read error is the likely cause. The limits of the CDR3 on the DNA are not certain, so only TCRdb's listed CDR3 is given. The V call is TRBV5-4, the J call TRBJ2-1; TRBD2, the table's D call, was not compared with the DNA. The CDR3 is 16 amino acids long, termini counted. Looked up from germline, CDR1 is SGHNT and CDR2 is YYREEE (reference sequence). CDR3 residues: CASSFDRGRSGGPHFS.

The table lists this clonotype with a few counts. This may be a read error: a much more frequent sequence differs by one nucleotide. This chain uses TRBV11-2 with TRBJ2-1; D is perhaps TRBD1 or TRBD2 (5 bases each). The CDR3 sequence is 15 residues long. The germline V gene encodes CDR1 SGHAT and CDR2 FQNNGV. The CDR3 DNA follows: TGTGCCAGCAGCTTGAGAGGGGTTTCCTACAATGAGCAGTCCTTC. Encoded protein: CASSLRGVSYNEQSF.